This T cell receptor (beta chain) emerged from a study of human T cells and chemical hapten exposure. Study-level information: Per-sample TCR yields varied mainly from small pooled library volume differences.

The total RNA was obtained from whole blood that was not fractionated. This clonotype was seen only a few times. The germline gives CDR1 SGHAT, CDR2 FQDESV (reference sequence). The length of the CDR3 is 16 residues. The V gene lost 1 base and the J gene lost 0 bases, with 12 bases spanning the gap. It was the library that attached unique molecular identifiers to individual cDNA molecules. Original methodology: Samples held a median of around 100,000 TCRs, range 23,224–690,600. TCRdb analysed the reads with MiXCR anew, one entry per CDR3 protein. The V and J calls follow TCRdb's processing rather than the paper's. The table includes 95,000 to 150,000 distinct CDR3 sequences, over 6.5% detected once.

Source material: whole blood. The rearrangement uses TRBV11-1 and TRBJ1-1; D might be TRBD1 (6 bases). The receptor's source is a human donor in good health. Some clones in this sample may be carry-over from other donors' samples. CDR3 nucleotide sequence: TGTGCCAGCAGCTTAGATGTGGGGGCCATGAACACTGAAGCTTTCTTT. This codes for CASSLDVGAMNTEAFF.